Each of the 32 T cell receptor beta chains below was sequenced from the same sample in a study of PD-L1 blockade in urothelial cancer. Data came from immunoSEQ multiplex PCR; TCRdb stores just in-frame clones and leaves some out. The table has just under 45,000 clones, more than 70% seen once. Sequencing used PBMCs, obtained around atezolizumab (anti-PD-L1) treatment. All receptors come from a woman aged 60 to 75 with urothelial cancer.

V and J are TRBV29-1 and TRBJ1-2; possible D gene TRBD1, 5 bases. V shed 3 bases and J shed 4 bases, with 6 bases lying between them. Looked up from germline, CDR1 is SQVTM and CDR2 is ANQGSEA. This CDR3 has 11 residues. CDR3 residues: CSVDRAYGYTF. As DNA, the CDR3 is TGCAGCGTTGACAGGGCCTATGGCTACACCTTC. Using reference TRBV29-1 and TRBJ1-2 for the parts outside the CDR3, the full variable domain is SAVISQKPSRDICQRGTSLTIQCQVDSQVTMMFWYRQQPGQSLTLIATANQGSEATYESGFVIDKFPISRPNLTFSTLTVSNMSPEDSSIYLCSVDRAYGYTFGSGTRLTVV.

The chain recombines TRBV5-4 with TRBJ2-7, with 10 positions matching TRBD2. Trimming cost V 4 bases and J 2 bases; bases outside gene matches: 9. The germline CDR1 and CDR2 sequences are SGHNT and YYREEE (reference sequence). This CDR3 region has 16 residues. CDR3 in amino acids: CASSTPGLAATYEQYF. CDR3 nucleotides: TGTGCCAGCAGCACCCCTGGACTAGCGGCTACCTACGAGCAGTACTTC. The whole variable domain, filled in from reference TRBV5-4 and TRBJ2-7, reads ETGVTQSPTHLIKTRGQQVTLRCSSQSGHNTVSWYQQALGQGPQFIFQYYREEENGRGNFPPRFSGLQFPNYSSELNVNALELDDSALYLCASSTPGLAATYEQYFGPGTRLTVT.

This chain uses TRBV4-1 with TRBJ2-7, with 13 bases that match TRBD2. This CDR3 has 17 amino acids. Germline assignment: CDR1 MGHRA and CDR2 YSYEKL. Unmatched junction bases numbered 10, after V lost 4 bases and J lost 4 bases. The CDR3 DNA sequence: TGCGCCAGCAGCCGATCGGGACTAGCGGGGTCCCTGTACGAGCAGTACTTC. Protein sequence: CASSRSGLAGSLYEQYF.

This chain connects TRBV7-6 to TRBJ2-5; 10 bases are shared with TRBD1. This CDR3 comprises 16 residues. Unmatched junction bases numbered 11, after V lost 5 bases and J lost 5 bases. Germline values: CDR1 SGHVS, CDR2 FNYEAQ. CDR3 bases: TGTGCCAGCAGCCTCTTACCGGGACAGGGGAAGGAGACCCAGTACTTC. The encoded protein is CASSLLPGQGKETQYF.

This chain's CDR3 is CASSPAGAPNYGYTF. DNA of the CDR3: TGCGCCAGCAGCCCCGCAGGGGCTCCTAACTATGGCTACACCTTC. The genes are TRBV4-3 and TRBJ1-2, with D perhaps TRBD1 (6 bases). Trimming removed 4 bases from V and 0 bases from J, with 12 bases in between. The CDR3 has 15 amino acids. The V gene's germline CDR1 is LGHNA and CDR2 YSLEER.

The chain combines TRBV29-1 with TRBJ1-1, with a weak D call TRBD1 (6 bases). Germline loops: CDR1 SQVTM, CDR2 ANQGSEA. This CDR3 spans 13 amino acids. The V end was cut by 6 bases, the J end by 11 bases, with 22 bases between. The CDR3 is CSVVTGMKAYAFF. In nucleotides, the CDR3 is TGCAGCGTGGTTACAGGGATGAAGGCTTACGCTTTCTTT. Filled out from reference TRBV29-1 and TRBJ1-1, the complete variable domain reads SAVISQKPSRDICQRGTSLTIQCQVDSQVTMMFWYRQQPGQSLTLIATANQGSEATYESGFVIDKFPISRPNLTFSTLTVSNMSPEDSSIYLCSVVTGMKAYAFFGQGTRLTVV.

This rearrangement joins TRBV18 to TRBJ2-2, with TRBD1 identical over 8 bases. CDR1 and CDR2 (germline): KGHSH, LQKENI. After removal of 2 bases from V and 3 bases from J, the junction contained 5 bases not matched to a gene. The CDR3 contains 16 residues. CDR3 amino acids: CASSPKEQGDTGELFF. In DNA form, the CDR3 reads TGTGCCAGCTCACCAAAGGAACAGGGGGACACCGGGGAGCTGTTTTTT.

V and J are TRBV6-5 and TRBJ2-1, with 7 bases matching TRBD2. Germline values: CDR1 MNHEY, CDR2 SVGAGI. V shed 2 bases, J shed 2 bases, and the junction held 3 bases outside the gene matches. CDR3 length: 15 amino acids. CDR3 bases: TGTGCCAGCAGTTACGCGGGAGCGGCCTACAATGAGCAGTTCTTC. Encoded protein: CASSYAGAAYNEQFF.

The chain has TRBV7-9 and TRBJ2-3; D is undetermined. Trimming shortened V by 2 bases and J by 2 bases, and 14 bases separated the two germline ends. CDR1 and CDR2 (germline): SEHNR, FQNEAQ (reference sequence). This CDR3 contains 16 residues. In nucleotides, the CDR3 is TGTGCCAGCAGCTTACTGGTGGCGGCCACCACAGATACGCAGTATTTT. Amino acids: CASSLLVAATTDTQYF.

This chain connects TRBV6-1 to TRBJ1-6; 9 bases match TRBD1. The CDR3 has 18 residues. Germline V gives CDR1 MNHNS, CDR2 SASEGT. V dropped 3 bases and J dropped 1; count of bases not matched to a gene: 7. CDR3 sequence reads: CASSDNNRGPSYNSPLHF. The CDR3 bases are TGTGCCAGCAGTGATAATAACAGGGGGCCTTCCTATAATTCACCCCTCCACTTT.

The rearrangement links TRBV5-1 to TRBJ1-1; D uncertain. With 1 base removed from V and 5 bases from J, the gap between germline ends came to 9 bases. The CDR3 contains 13 residues. Germline lookup yields CDR1 SGHRS and CDR2 YFSETQ. CDR3 amino acids: CASSLMEATEAFF. CDR3 DNA sequence: TGCGCCAGCAGCTTGATGGAGGCAACTGAAGCTTTCTTT.

The chain couples TRBV11-2 to TRBJ2-7; 9 bases fit TRBD2. The trim removed 2 bases at V and 0 bases at J, leaving 5 bases unmatched. Germline-derived CDR1 and CDR2 are SGHAT and FQNNGV. There are 16 residues in the CDR3. The DNA of the CDR3 is TGTGCCAGCAGCTTATCGGTGACTAGCGGCTCCTACGAGCAGTACTTC. Amino acids: CASSLSVTSGSYEQYF.

This sequence joins TRBV28 and TRBJ2-7; 8 bases are shared with TRBD2. V shed 7 bases, J shed 0 bases, and the junction held 5 bases outside the gene matches. The V gene's germline CDR1 is MDHEN and CDR2 SYDVKM. CDR3 length equals 14 residues. The chain's CDR3 is CASTRGGNSYEQYF. CDR3 sequence (DNA): TGTGCCAGCACCCGGGGGGGGAACTCCTACGAGCAGTACTTC.

V usage is TRBV5-1 and J usage is TRBJ2-6, with 9 bases matching TRBD1. This CDR3 has 17 residues. Germline CDR1 reads SGHRS; CDR2 reads YFSETQ. V shed 2 bases, J shed 4 bases, and the junction held 7 bases outside the gene matches. CDR3 sequence: CASSFQQGARGANVLTF. As DNA, the CDR3 is TGCGCCAGCAGCTTTCAACAGGGGGCGAGGGGGGCCAACGTCCTGACTTTC.

This clone has just one count. V is TRBV11-2 and J is TRBJ2-2, with 7 positions matching TRBD2. The CDR3 spans 16 residues. The J segment lost 3 bases and the V segment lost 5 bases, leaving 9 bases of the junction unmatched. Germline V lookup: CDR1 SGHAT, CDR2 FQNNGV. The CDR3 here is CASSRSGLGDTGELFF. The CDR3 coding sequence is TGTGCCAGCAGCCGCTCCGGACTAGGAGACACCGGGGAGCTGTTTTTT.

V gene TRBV5-1 combines with J gene TRBJ2-3, with 7 bases aligning to TRBD1. J was trimmed by 2 bases and V by 2 bases; bases with no gene match: 5. In germline, CDR1 is SGHRS, CDR2 YFSETQ. CDR3 length: 15 residues. As DNA, the CDR3 is TGCGCCAGCAGCTTTACAGGGGCATACACAGATACGCAGTATTTT. Protein: CASSFTGAYTDTQYF.

The chain carries TRBV4-1 and TRBJ2-1; 12 bases align to TRBD2. The CDR3 is 19 amino acids. CDR1 and CDR2 (germline): MGHRA, YSYEKL. Trimming took 1 base from V and 0 from J; bases not matched to a gene: 7. As DNA, the CDR3 is TGCGCCAGCAGCCAAGGTTCCGGACTAGCGGGGAGCTCCTACAATGAGCAGTTCTTC. Amino acids: CASSQGSGLAGSSYNEQFF.

The chain recombines TRBV19 with TRBJ2-5, with D possibly TRBD2 on 5 matching bases. Per the germline V gene, CDR1 is LNHDA and CDR2 is SQIVND (reference sequence). The V and J ends lost 6 bases and 2 bases respectively, with 16 bases between them. The CDR3 has 15 residues. The DNA of the CDR3 is TGTGCCAGTAGAACTAAGGACTTTACACAAGAGACCCAGTACTTC. Protein sequence: CASRTKDFTQETQYF.

The rearrangement uses TRBV18 and TRBJ2-3; the match to TRBD1 covers 10 bases. The germline V gene encodes CDR1 KGHSH and CDR2 LQKENI. V gave up 1 base and J gave up 1 base; unmatched junction bases: 2. The CDR3 has 16 amino acids. The CDR3 coding sequence is TGTGCCAGCTCACCACTCGGGACAGGGGGCACAGATACGCAGTATTTT. Translation gives CASSPLGTGGTDTQYF.

The V and J genes are TRBV6-5 and TRBJ2-3; 10 bases align to TRBD2. The trim removed 4 bases at V and 5 bases at J, leaving 6 bases unmatched. The CDR3 is made up of 15 amino acids. Germline V CDR1 and CDR2: MNHEY, SVGAGI. CDR3 region: CASSSQAGGLDTQYF. DNA of the CDR3: TGTGCCAGCAGTTCTCAAGCGGGGGGGCTAGATACGCAGTATTTT.

This chain joins TRBV9 and TRBJ1-2, with no clear D. Germline lookup yields CDR1 SGDLS and CDR2 YYNGEE. V lost 2 bases and J 2 bases, leaving 7 bases between the germline ends. The CDR3 is 13 amino acids. Here the CDR3 reads CASSVGENYGYTF. CDR3 sequence (DNA): TGTGCCAGCAGCGTCGGGGAGAACTATGGCTACACCTTC.

This chain links TRBV15 with TRBJ2-5, with a tentative D call TRBD2 (6 bases). V was shortened by 9 bases and J by 6 bases, with 17 bases between the two germline ends. The CDR3 sequence is 13 residues long. Germline V gene lookup returns CDR1 LNHNV and CDR2 YYDKDF (reference sequence). CDR3 nucleotide sequence: TGTGCCACGGCGGGAAACGGAGGGAAGACCCAGTACTTC. It specifies CATAGNGGKTQYF. The complete variable domain, with remaining parts taken from reference TRBV15 and TRBJ2-5, reads DAMVIQNPRYQVTQFGKPVTLSCSQTLNHNVMYWYQQKSSQAPKLLFHYYDKDFNNEADTPDNFQSRRPNTSFCFLDIRSPGLGDTAMYLCATAGNGGKTQYFGPGTRLLVL.

The chain uses TRBV19 and TRBJ2-7; D might be TRBD2 (6 bases). CDR1 and CDR2 (germline): LNHDA, SQIVND (reference sequence). The germline V and J ends were trimmed by 7 bases and 0 bases, with 16 bases remaining between them. The CDR3 contains 15 residues. DNA of the CDR3: TGTGCCAGTATGGTAGACGGGGGTGGCTCCTACGAGCAGTACTTC. Protein: CASMVDGGGSYEQYF.

The rearrangement uses TRBV4-3 and TRBJ2-2, with 10 bases matching TRBD1. Trimming took 4 bases from V and 3 from J; bases not matched to a gene: 11. The CDR3 extends over 18 amino acids. The germline CDR1 and CDR2 sequences are LGHNA and YSLEER. CDR3 in DNA: TGCGCCAGCAGCCGATCGGACAGGGGGGCCTCGGACACCGGGGAGCTGTTTTTT. Translation: CASSRSDRGASDTGELFF.

V usage is TRBV29-1 and J usage is TRBJ1-1; perhaps TRBD1 as D (5 bases). This CDR3 has 11 residues. CDR1 SQVTM and CDR2 ANQGSEA come from the germline V gene. V lost 7 bases to trimming and J lost 11 bases, with 17 bases between them. The CDR3 bases are TGCAGCGCGGGAGGCCAGGGTGGGGCTTTCTTT. Amino acids: CSAGGQGGAFF.

This sequence joins TRBV7-9 and TRBJ2-1; D might be TRBD2 (6 bases). V was shortened by 2 bases and J by 1 base, with 12 bases between the two germline ends. CDR1 is SEHNR and CDR2 is FQNEAQ in the germline V gene (reference sequence). The CDR3 is made up of 16 amino acids. The CDR3 region is CASSLTVRESYNEQFF. The CDR3 DNA follows: TGTGCCAGCAGCTTAACGGTACGGGAGTCCTACAATGAGCAGTTCTTC.

This sequence joins TRBV20-1 and TRBJ2-3; no clear D gene. The CDR3 has 11 residues. Germline assignment: CDR1 DFQATT and CDR2 SNEGSKA (reference sequence). The V and J ends lost 5 bases and 4 bases respectively, with 7 bases between them. This CDR3 reads CSAAGADTQYF. In DNA, the CDR3 is TGCAGTGCTGCAGGCGCAGATACGCAGTATTTT.

This rearrangement joins TRBV5-5 to TRBJ2-5; TRBD1 agrees at 9 bases. This CDR3 has 17 amino acids. Per the germline V gene, CDR1 is SGHKS and CDR2 is YYEKEE (reference sequence). V gave up 4 bases and J gave up 5 bases; unmatched junction bases: 15. The CDR3 region has the DNA TGTGCCAGCAGCACCACAGGGGGCGCCTCAGTAGGGGAGACCCAGTACTTC. It specifies CASSTTGGASVGETQYF.

V is TRBV6-5 and J is TRBJ1-3; TRBD1 might be the D (6 bases). The length of the CDR3 is 15 residues. The germline V gene encodes CDR1 MNHEY and CDR2 SVGAGI. V dropped 5 bases and J dropped 2 bases, with 13 bases sitting between them. CDR3 amino acids: CASSKQGTAGNTIYF. As DNA, the CDR3 is TGTGCCAGCAGTAAACAGGGTACTGCTGGAAACACCATATATTTT.

The V call is TRBV10-1, the J call TRBJ1-2; 11 bases map to TRBD1. Germline lookup yields CDR1 WNHNN and CDR2 SYGVQD (reference sequence). Losses at the gene ends were 3 bases for V and 3 bases for J; bases not matched to a gene: 9. The CDR3 loop spans 17 amino acids. CDR3 in DNA: TGCGCCAGCAGTGATCGGACAGGGGGCGTGAAAGACTATGGCTACACCTTC. Translated, it gives CASSDRTGGVKDYGYTF.

This sequence joins TRBV2 and TRBJ2-3; D is unresolved. Trimming pared 4 bases from V and 2 bases from J, leaving 10 bases between. Germline assignment: CDR1 SNHLY and CDR2 FYNNEI. CDR3 length: 14 residues. CDR3 bases: TGTGCCAGCAGTGCAGATTTTCTCACAGATACGCAGTATTTT. Translated: CASSADFLTDTQYF.

This clone was counted a few times. This chain uses TRBV7-9 with TRBJ2-1, with 12 nucleotides matching TRBD2. The CDR3 is 17 amino acids. Germline-derived CDR1 and CDR2 are SEHNR and FQNEAQ (reference sequence). J gave up 8 bases and V 4 bases, and 12 bases lay outside the gene matches. The CDR3 nucleotides read TGTGCCAGCAGCTCGCCGACTAGCGGGAGAGAAAGACATGAGCAGTTCTTC. Protein sequence: CASSSPTSGRERHEQFF.